A selection of T cell receptor beta chains follows, all from one sample in a study of T cells in Graves' hyperthyroidism and ophthalmopathy. TCRdb analysed the multiplex PCR reads with MiXCR anew, one entry per CDR3 protein. The sample yields about 380,000 distinct CDR3 sequences, about a fifth seen once. The sequencing sample was made of blood. The receptor set was obtained from a young man with Graves' ophthalmopathy. Both conserved end residues are part of each CDR3. The D gene is left open where the match is weak. The size entry is marked missing in some rows and otherwise reads once, few, many or a size class.

>many|-|TRBJ1-1|TRBV6-1
CASRTTLGTEAFF
TGTGCCAGCAGGACCACGCTGGGCACTGAAGCTTTCTTT
>many|TRBD2|TRBJ2-1|TRBV5-1
CASSFQRGWGDEQFF
TGCGCCAGCAGCTTCCAGCGGGGGTGGGGCGATGAGCAGTTCTTC
>few|-|TRBJ2-7|TRBV10-3
CAISGTRDGAYEQYF
TGTGCCATCAGCGGCACTAGGGACGGTGCCTACGAGCAGTACTTC
>many|-|TRBJ1-2|TRBV5-1
CASSLEPQLAYGYTF
TGCGCCAGCAGCTTGGAGCCTCAGCTCGCCTATGGCTACACCTTC
>-|TRBD1|TRBJ1-2|TRBV12-3/TRBV12-4
CASSPTGVDGYTF
TGTGCCAGCAGCCCTACAGGGGTGGATGGCTACACCTTC
>-|TRBD1|TRBJ1-5|TRBV10-3
CAIGLTGGDQPQHF
TGTGCCATCGGGCTGACAGGGGGGGATCAGCCCCAGCATTTT
>-|-|TRBJ1-5|TRBV5-6
CASSLLERGSNQPQHF
TGTGCCAGCAGCTTGCTGGAGAGAGGCAGCAATCAGCCCCAGCATTTT
>few|-|TRBJ2-3|TRBV12-3/TRBV12-4
CASGPSTDTQYF
TGTGCCAGCGGACCGAGCACAGATACGCAGTATTTT
>-|-|TRBJ1-3|TRBV7-6
CASSSKAGASSGNTIYF
TGTGCCAGCAGCTCAAAGGCAGGGGCCAGCTCTGGAAACACCATATATTTT
>many|TRBD2|TRBJ2-3|TRBV20-1
CSARAPSGVRTDTQYF
TGCAGTGCTAGGGCCCCTAGCGGGGTTAGGACAGATACGCAGTATTTT
>few|TRBD2|TRBJ2-2|TRBV5-1
CASSSPSGSNTGELFF
TGCGCCAGCAGCTCCCCTAGCGGTTCGAACACCGGGGAGCTGTTTTTT
>-|TRBD1|TRBJ1-1|TRBV24-1
CATGQGGNTEAFF
TGTGCCACCGGACAGGGGGGGAACACTGAAGCTTTCTTT
>-|TRBD1|TRBJ2-1|TRBV6-5
CASSYRTGGARNEQFF
TGTGCCAGTAGTTACCGGACAGGGGGCGCGAGAAATGAGCAGTTCTTC
>-|TRBD1|TRBJ2-7|TRBV7-9
CASSQRTGAAYEQYF
TGTGCCAGCAGCCAAAGGACAGGGGCCGCCTACGAGCAGTACTTC
>many|-|TRBJ1-6|TRBV18
CASSQGQNSPLHF
TGTGCCAGCTCACAAGGACAGAATTCACCCCTCCACTTT
>few|-|TRBJ1-1|TRBV9
CASSPHRDQNTEAFF
TGTGCCAGCAGCCCACACAGGGATCAGAACACTGAAGCTTTCTTT
>many|-|TRBJ1-1|TRBV3-1
CASSQGAREIAEAFF
TGTGCCAGCAGCCAAGGAGCCAGGGAGATCGCTGAAGCTTTCTTT
>few|-|TRBJ1-4|TRBV24-1
CATRGHEKLFF
TGTGCCACCAGGGGGCATGAAAAACTGTTTTTT